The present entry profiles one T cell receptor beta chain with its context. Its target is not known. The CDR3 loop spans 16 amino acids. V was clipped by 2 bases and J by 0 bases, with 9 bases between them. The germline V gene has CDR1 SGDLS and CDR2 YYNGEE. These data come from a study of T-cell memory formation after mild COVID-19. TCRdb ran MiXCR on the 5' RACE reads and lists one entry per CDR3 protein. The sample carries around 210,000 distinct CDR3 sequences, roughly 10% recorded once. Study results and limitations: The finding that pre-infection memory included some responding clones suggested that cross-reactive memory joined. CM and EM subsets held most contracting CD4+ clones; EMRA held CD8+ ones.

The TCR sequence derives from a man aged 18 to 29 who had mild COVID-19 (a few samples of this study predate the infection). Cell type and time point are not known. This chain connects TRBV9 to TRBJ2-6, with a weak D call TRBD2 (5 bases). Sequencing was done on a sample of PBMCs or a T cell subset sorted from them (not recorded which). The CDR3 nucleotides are TGTGCCAGCAGCGTGGGAGTTTCCTCTGGGGCCAACGTCCTGACTTTC. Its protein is CASSVGVSSGANVLTF.